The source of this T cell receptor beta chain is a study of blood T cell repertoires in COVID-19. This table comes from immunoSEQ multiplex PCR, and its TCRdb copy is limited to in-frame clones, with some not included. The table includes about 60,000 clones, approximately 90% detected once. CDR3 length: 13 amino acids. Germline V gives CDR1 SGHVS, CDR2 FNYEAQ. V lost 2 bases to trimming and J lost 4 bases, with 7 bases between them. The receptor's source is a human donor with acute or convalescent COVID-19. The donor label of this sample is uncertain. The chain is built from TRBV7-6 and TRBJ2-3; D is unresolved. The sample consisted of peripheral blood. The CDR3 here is CASSLQFADTQYF. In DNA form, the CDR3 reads TGTGCCAGCAGCTTACAGTTTGCAGATACGCAGTATTTT.